Given below is one T cell receptor beta chain in context. The antigen remains undetermined. This entry comes from a study of T cells after yellow fever vaccination. On the study more broadly: Where fractions had low cell numbers, libraries were prepared from them with the SMART-Seq v4 Ultra Low Input RNA kit. Study-wide findings and caveats: Weaker, the secondary response had a peak occurring faster, on day 5 versus 15. Primary-vaccination clones mostly resurfaced post-booster (nearly 97% CD4, around 88% CD8). Contamination by abundant bulk-population clonotypes could be present in FACS-sorted repertoires.

In TCRdb, the 5' RACE reads were re-called with MiXCR into one record per CDR3 protein. The data hold about 340,000 distinct CDR3 sequences, with about an eighth observed a single time. Trimming removed 6 bases from V and 1 base from J, with 9 bases in between. The length of the CDR3 is 13 residues. The germline gives CDR1 DFQATT, CDR2 SNEGSKA (reference sequence). V usage is TRBV20-1 and J usage is TRBJ2-2; D remains ambiguous. The clonotype originates from a man aged 18 to 35 who received the YFV17D yellow fever vaccine. The sample in question was CD4+ T cells sorted from PBMCs, obtained 15 days after the yellow fever booster vaccination. The CDR3 sequence is CSAPDQNTGELFF. DNA of the CDR3: TGCAGTGCCCCGGACCAGAACACCGGGGAGCTGTTTTTT.